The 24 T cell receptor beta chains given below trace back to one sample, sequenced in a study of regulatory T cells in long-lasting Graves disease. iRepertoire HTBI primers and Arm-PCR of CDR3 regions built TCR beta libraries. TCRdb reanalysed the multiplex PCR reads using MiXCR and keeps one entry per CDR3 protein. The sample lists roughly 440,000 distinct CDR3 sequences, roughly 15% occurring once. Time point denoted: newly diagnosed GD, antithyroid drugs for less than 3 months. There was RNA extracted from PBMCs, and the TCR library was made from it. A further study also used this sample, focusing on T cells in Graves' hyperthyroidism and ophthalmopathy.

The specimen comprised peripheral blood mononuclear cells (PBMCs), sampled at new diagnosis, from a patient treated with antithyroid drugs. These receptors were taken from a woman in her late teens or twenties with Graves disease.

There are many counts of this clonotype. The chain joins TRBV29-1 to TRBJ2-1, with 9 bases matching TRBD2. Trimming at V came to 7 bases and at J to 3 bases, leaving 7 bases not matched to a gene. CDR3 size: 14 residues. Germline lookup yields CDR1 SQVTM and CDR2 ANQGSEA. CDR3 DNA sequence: TGCAGCGCCCCTCCTAGCGGGAACTACAATGAGCAGTTCTTC. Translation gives CSAPPSGNYNEQFF.

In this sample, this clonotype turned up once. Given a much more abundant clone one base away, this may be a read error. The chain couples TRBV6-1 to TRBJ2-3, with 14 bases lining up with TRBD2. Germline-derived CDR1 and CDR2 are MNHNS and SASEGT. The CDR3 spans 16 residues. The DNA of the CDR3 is TGTGCCTGCAGTCGACTAGCGGGAGGGCCGATAGATACGCAGTATTTT. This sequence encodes CACSRLAGGPIDTQYF.

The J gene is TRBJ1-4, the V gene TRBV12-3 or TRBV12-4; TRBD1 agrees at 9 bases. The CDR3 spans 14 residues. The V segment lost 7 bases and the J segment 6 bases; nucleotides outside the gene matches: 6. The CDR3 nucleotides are TGTGCCAGCACCGGGACAGGGCCCTATGAAAAACTGTTTTTT. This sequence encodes CASTGTGPYEKLFF.

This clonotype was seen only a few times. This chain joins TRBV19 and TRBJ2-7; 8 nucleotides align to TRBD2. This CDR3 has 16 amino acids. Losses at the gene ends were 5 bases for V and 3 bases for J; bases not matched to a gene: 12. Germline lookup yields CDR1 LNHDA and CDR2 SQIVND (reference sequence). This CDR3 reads CASSAHIAGQNYEQYF. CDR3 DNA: TGTGCCAGTAGTGCCCATATAGCGGGACAAAACTACGAGCAGTACTTC. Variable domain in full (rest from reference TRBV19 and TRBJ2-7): DGGITQSPKYLFRKEGQNVTLSCEQNLNHDAMYWYRQDPGQGLRLIYYSQIVNDFQKGDIAEGYSVSREKKESFPLTVTSAQKNPTAFYLCASSAHIAGQNYEQYFGPGTRLTVT.

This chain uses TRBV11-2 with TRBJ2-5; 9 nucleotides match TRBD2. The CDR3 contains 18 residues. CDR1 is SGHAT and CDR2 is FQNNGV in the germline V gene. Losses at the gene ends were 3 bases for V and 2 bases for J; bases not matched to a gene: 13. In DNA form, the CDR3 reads TGTGCCAGCAGCTTTCGGATGATTGCGGGAGGGCTTCAAGAGACCCAGTACTTC. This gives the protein CASSFRMIAGGLQETQYF.

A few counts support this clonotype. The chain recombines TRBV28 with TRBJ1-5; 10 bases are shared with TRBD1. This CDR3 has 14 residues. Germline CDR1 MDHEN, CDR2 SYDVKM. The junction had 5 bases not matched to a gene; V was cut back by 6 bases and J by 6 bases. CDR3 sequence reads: CASRQTGGGQPQHF. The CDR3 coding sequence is TGTGCCAGCAGACAGACAGGGGGCGGTCAGCCCCAGCATTTT. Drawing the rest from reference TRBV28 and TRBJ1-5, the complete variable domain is DVKVTQSSRYLVKRTGEKVFLECVQDMDHENMFWYRQDPGLGLRLIYFSYDVKMKEKGDIPEGYSVSREKKERFSLILESASTNQTSMYLCASRQTGGGQPQHFGDGTRLSIL.

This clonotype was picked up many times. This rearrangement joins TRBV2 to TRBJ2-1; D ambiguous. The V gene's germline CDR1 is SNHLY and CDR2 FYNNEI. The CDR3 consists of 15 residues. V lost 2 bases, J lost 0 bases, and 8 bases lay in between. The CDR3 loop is CASSEQISSYNEQFF. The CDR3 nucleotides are TGTGCCAGCAGTGAACAGATTAGCTCCTACAATGAGCAGTTCTTC.

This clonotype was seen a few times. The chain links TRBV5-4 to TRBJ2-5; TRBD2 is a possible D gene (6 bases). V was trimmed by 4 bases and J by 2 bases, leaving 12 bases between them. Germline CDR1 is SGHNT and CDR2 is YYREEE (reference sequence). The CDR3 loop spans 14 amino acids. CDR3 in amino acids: CASSMGLLQETQYF. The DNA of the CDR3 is TGTGCCAGCAGCATGGGACTGTTGCAAGAGACCCAGTACTTC.

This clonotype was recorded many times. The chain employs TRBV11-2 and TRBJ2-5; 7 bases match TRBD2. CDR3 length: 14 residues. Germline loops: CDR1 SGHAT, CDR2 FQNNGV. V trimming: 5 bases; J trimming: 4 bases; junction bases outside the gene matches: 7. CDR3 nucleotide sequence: TGTGCCAGCAGCCCCCAGATAGCGGGAGAGACCCAGTACTTC. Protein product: CASSPQIAGETQYF.

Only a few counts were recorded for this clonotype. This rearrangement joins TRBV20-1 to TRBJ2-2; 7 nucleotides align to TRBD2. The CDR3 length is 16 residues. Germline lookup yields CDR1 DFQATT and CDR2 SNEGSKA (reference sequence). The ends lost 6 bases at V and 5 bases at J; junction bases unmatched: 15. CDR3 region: CSAPARTRNPTGELFF. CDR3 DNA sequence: TGCAGTGCCCCGGCCAGGACTAGAAATCCGACCGGGGAGCTGTTTTTT.

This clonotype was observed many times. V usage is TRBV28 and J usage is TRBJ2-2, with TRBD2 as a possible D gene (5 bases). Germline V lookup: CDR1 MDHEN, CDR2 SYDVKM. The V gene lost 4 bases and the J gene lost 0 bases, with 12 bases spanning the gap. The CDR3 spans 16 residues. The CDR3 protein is CASSSPGTTNTGELFF. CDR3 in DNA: TGTGCCAGCAGTTCCCCGGGAACGACGAACACCGGGGAGCTGTTTTTT.

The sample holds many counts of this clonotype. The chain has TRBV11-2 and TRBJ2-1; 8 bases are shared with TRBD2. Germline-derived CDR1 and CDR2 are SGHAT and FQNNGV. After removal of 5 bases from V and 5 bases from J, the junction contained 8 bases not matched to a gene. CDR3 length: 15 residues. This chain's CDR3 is CASSKLADIDNEQFF. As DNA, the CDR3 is TGTGCCAGCAGCAAACTAGCGGACATCGACAATGAGCAGTTCTTC.

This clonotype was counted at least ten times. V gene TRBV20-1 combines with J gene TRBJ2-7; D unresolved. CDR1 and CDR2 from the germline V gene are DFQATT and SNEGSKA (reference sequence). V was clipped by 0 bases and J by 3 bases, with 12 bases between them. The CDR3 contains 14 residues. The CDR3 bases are TGCAGTGCTAGAGATCTGGACCGCATCTACGAGCAGTACTTC. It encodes CSARDLDRIYEQYF.

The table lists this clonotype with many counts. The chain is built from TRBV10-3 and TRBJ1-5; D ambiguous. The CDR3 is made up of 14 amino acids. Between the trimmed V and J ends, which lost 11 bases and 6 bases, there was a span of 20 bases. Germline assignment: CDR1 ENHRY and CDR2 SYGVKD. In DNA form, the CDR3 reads TGTGCCTCTCAGGTGGAAAATGTTGGTCAGCCCCAGCATTTT. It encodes CASQVENVGQPQHF.

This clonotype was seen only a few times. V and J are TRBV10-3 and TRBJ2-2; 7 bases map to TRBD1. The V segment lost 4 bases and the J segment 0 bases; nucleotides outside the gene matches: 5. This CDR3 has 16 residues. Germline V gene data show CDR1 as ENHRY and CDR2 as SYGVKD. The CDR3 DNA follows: TGTGCCATCAGTGGGTGGACAGGCGCGAACACCGGGGAGCTGTTTTTT. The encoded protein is CAISGWTGANTGELFF.

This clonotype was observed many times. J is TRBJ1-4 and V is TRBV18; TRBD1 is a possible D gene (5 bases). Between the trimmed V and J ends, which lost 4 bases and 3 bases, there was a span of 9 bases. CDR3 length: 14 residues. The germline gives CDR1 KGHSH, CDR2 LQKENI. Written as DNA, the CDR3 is TGTGCCAGCTCACAGACAGTTCCTAATGAAAAACTGTTTTTT. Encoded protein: CASSQTVPNEKLFF.

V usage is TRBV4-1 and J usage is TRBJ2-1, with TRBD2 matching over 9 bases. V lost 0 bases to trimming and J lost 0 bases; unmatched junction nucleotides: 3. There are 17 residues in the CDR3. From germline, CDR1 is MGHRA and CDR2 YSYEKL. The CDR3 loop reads CASSQEGSGSSYNEQFF. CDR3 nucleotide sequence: TGCGCCAGCAGCCAAGAGGGTAGCGGGAGCTCCTACAATGAGCAGTTCTTC.

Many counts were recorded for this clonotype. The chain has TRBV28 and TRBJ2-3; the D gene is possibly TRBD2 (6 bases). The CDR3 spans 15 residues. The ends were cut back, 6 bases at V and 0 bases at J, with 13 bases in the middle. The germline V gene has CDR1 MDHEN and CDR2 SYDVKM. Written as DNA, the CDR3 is TGTGCCAGCAGAGAGGAGGGGTTGAGCACAGATACGCAGTATTTT. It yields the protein CASREEGLSTDTQYF. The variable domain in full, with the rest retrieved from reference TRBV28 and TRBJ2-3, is DVKVTQSSRYLVKRTGEKVFLECVQDMDHENMFWYRQDPGLGLRLIYFSYDVKMKEKGDIPEGYSVSREKKERFSLILESASTNQTSMYLCASREEGLSTDTQYFGPGTRLTVL.

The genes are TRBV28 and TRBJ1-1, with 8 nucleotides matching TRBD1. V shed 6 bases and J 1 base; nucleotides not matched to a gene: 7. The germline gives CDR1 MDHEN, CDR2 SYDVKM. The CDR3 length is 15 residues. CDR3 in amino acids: CASSYDRGGNTEAFF. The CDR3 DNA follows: TGTGCCAGCAGCTACGACAGGGGTGGGAACACTGAAGCTTTCTTT.

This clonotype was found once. CDR3 amino acids: CASSWAVLAATTGELFF. The CDR3, as DNA: TGTGCCAGCAGTTGGGCTGTCCTAGCGGCAACCACCGGGGAGCTGTTTTTT. The chain has TRBV27 and TRBJ2-2; 7 bases match TRBD2. The CDR3 runs to 17 residues. Germline V lookup: CDR1 MNHEY, CDR2 SMNVEV (reference sequence). The trim removed 4 bases at V and 4 bases at J, leaving 12 bases unmatched.

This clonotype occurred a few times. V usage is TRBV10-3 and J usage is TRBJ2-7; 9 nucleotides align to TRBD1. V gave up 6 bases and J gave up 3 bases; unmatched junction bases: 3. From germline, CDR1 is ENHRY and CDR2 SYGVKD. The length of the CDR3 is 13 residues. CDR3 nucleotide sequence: TGTGCCATCAGCCGGACAGGGGTCTACGAGCAGTACTTC. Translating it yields CAISRTGVYEQYF.

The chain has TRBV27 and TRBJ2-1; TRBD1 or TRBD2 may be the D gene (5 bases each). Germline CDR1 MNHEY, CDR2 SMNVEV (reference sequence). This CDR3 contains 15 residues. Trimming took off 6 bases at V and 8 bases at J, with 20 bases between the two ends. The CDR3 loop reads CASSPLHPGTYEQFF. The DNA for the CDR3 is TGTGCCAGCAGCCCACTTCATCCAGGGACCTATGAGCAGTTCTTC.

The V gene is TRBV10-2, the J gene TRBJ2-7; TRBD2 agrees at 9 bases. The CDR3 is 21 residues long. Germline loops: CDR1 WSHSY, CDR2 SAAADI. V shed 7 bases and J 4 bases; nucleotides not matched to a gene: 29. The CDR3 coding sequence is TGCGCCAGCAAGTATATCCGAGGGGGTGTAGCGGGAGAATTGAATTTGTACGAGCAGTACTTC. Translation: CASKYIRGGVAGELNLYEQYF.

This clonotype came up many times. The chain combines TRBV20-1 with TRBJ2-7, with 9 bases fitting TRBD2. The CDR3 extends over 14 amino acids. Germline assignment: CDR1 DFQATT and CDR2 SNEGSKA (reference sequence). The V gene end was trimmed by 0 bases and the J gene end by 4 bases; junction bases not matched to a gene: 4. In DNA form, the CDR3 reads TGCAGTGCTAGAGATGGCGGGAGGGGGTACGAGCAGTACTTC. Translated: CSARDGGRGYEQYF.